These T cell receptor beta chains were read from a single sample in a study of blood T cell repertoires in COVID-19. Clones were sequenced by immunoSEQ multiplex PCR, and TCRdb holds only the in-frame ones, with some missing. The sample has 200,000 to 250,000 clones; about 80% are singletons. The sequencing input was PBMCs or T cells enriched from blood (not recorded which). These receptors were taken from a middle-aged woman with acute COVID-19. CDR3s include the opening cysteine and the closing phenylalanine or tryptophan. A D gene is named only where the DNA matches it firmly. The listing skips clone size in some rows; elsewhere it reads once, few, many or a size class.

TRBJ1-5 | NA | TRBV11-1 | NA | TGTGCCAGCAGCTTATGGGGGGATCAGCCCCAGCATTTT | CASSLWGDQPQHF
TRBJ1-2 | NA | TRBV25-1 | TRBD1 | TGTGCCAGCAGTGAGGTAGGATTAGGGGGCCCGAATGGCTACACCTTC | CASSEVGLGGPNGYTF
TRBJ2-3 | NA | TRBV4-3 | TRBD2 | TGCGCCAGCAGCCGATTACCCCTGGCTAGCGGGGGGCTAAGCACAGATACGCAGTATTTT | CASSRLPLASGGLSTDTQYF
TRBJ1-5 | NA | TRBV6-2/TRBV6-3 | NA | TGTGCCAGCAGTTACTCTTCAGGAAGCAATCAGCCCCAGCATTTT | CASSYSSGSNQPQHF
TRBJ1-2 | few | TRBV11-2 | TRBD1 | TGTGCCAGCAGCTACCAAGGGACAGGGGGTGGCTATGGCTACACCTTC | CASSYQGTGGGYGYTF
TRBJ1-2 | NA | TRBV2 | NA | TGTGCCAGCAGTGAGGGGGGGAGGAATGGCTACACCTTC | CASSEGGRNGYTF
TRBJ1-5 | NA | TRBV30 | TRBD1 | TGTGCCTGCTCAGGGGGCACGAGGCCCCAGCATTTT | CACSGGTRPQHF
TRBJ1-1 | NA | TRBV28 | NA | TGTGCCAGCATACGGGTGGGCACTGAAGCTTTCTTT | CASIRVGTEAFF
TRBJ2-5 | NA | TRBV28 | TRBD2 | TGTGCCAGCAGTTTAATTAGCGGGGGCCAAGAGACCCAGTACTTC | CASSLISGGQETQYF
TRBJ1-2 | NA | TRBV6-2/TRBV6-3 | TRBD1 | TGTGCCAGCAGTTCAACCGACAGGGGGCTTACCTATGGCTACACCTTC | CASSSTDRGLTYGYTF
TRBJ1-2 | NA | TRBV28 | TRBD1 | TGTGCCAGCAGGTCGACAGGGGGCGTAGACGGCTACACCTTC | CASRSTGGVDGYTF
TRBJ1-2 | NA | TRBV6-6 | NA | TGTGCCAGCAGTTACCCCGTCGGGTGGAACTATGGCTACACCTTC | CASSYPVGWNYGYTF
TRBJ2-3 | NA | TRBV20-1 | TRBD2 | TGCAGTGCTAGTCTCGCGGGGGGGATCACAGATACGCAGTATTTT | CSASLAGGITDTQYF
TRBJ2-3 | once | TRBV27 | NA | TGTGCCAGCAGTTTATCCGGCCCTCGAGGGGATACGCAGTATTTT | CASSLSGPRGDTQYF
TRBJ2-1 | NA | TRBV4-1 | NA | TGCGCCAGCAGCCAAGATTCCAGTCGCCGCGAGCAGTTCTTC | CASSQDSSRREQFF
TRBJ1-6 | NA | TRBV4-1 | NA | TGCGCCAGCAGCCAAACAGCGGCAGACAGGTGGTTTTCACCCCTCCACTTT | CASSQTAADRWFSPLHF
TRBJ2-3 | NA | TRBV28 | TRBD1 | TGTGCCAGCAGTTTATCCCCCCCGGACAGGGGCACAGATACGCAGTATTTT | CASSLSPPDRGTDTQYF
TRBJ2-1 | NA | TRBV7-2 | TRBD1 | TGTGTCAGCAGCTTAGGACAGGGGGGTTACAATGAGCAGTTCTTC | CVSSLGQGGYNEQFF
TRBJ1-4 | NA | TRBV13 | NA | TGTGCCAGCAGCCCCACGGCGGGAGCTAATGAAAAACTGTTTTTT | CASSPTAGANEKLFF
TRBJ2-1 | NA | TRBV7-3 | NA | TGTGCCAGCAGCTCCCTCGGCAATGAGCAGTTCTTC | CASSSLGNEQFF
TRBJ2-3 | NA | TRBV24-1 | TRBD2 | TGTGCCACCAGCGGGGAGGGAACGCAGTATTTT | CATSGEGTQYF
TRBJ1-5 | once | TRBV19 | NA | TGTGCCAGTAGTTCGTACCCCTCGACAGGCAGGGTTAATCAGCCCCAGCATTTT | CASSSYPSTGRVNQPQHF
TRBJ1-5 | NA | TRBV19 | NA | TGTGCCGCGCAAGACAGTGGCAATCAGCCCCAGCATTTT | CAAQDSGNQPQHF
TRBJ1-2 | NA | TRBV7-3 | NA | TGTGCCAGCAGCTTAGTGGTCAGGCAGAATCAAGGCAGCTACACCTTC | CASSLVVRQNQGSYTF
TRBJ2-7 | NA | TRBV6-6 | NA | TGTGCCAGCAGTTACTCGACACAGGGAAGCTACGAGCAGTACTTC | CASSYSTQGSYEQYF
TRBJ2-3 | NA | TRBV24-1 | TRBD2 | TGTGCCACCAGTGATTTGAGTGCTAGCGGGGGGATTGGGATTAGCACAGATACGCAGTATTTT | CATSDLSASGGIGISTDTQYF
TRBJ2-7 | NA | TRBV5-4 | NA | TGTGCCAGCAGTTCCCAGGGTGGCGAGCAGTACTTC | CASSSQGGEQYF
TRBJ1-1 | NA | TRBV5-1 | TRBD1 | TGCGCCAGCACACCTCGACAGGGAAGCACTGAAGCTTTCTTT | CASTPRQGSTEAFF
TRBJ2-1 | NA | TRBV28 | TRBD1 | TGTGCCAGCATCCGGGACAGGGGGCTTAATGAGCAGTTCTTC | CASIRDRGLNEQFF
TRBJ2-3 | NA | TRBV5-1 | TRBD2 | TGCGCCAGCAGCTTGGTAGGGCTAGCGGGGACAGATACGCAGTATTTT | CASSLVGLAGTDTQYF
TRBJ1-2 | NA | TRBV10-3 | TRBD1 | TGTGCCATCAGTGAGCCGGGACAGGGGGTTCTTGGCTACACCTTC | CAISEPGQGVLGYTF
TRBJ1-2 | few | TRBV5-1 | NA | TGCGCCAGCAGCTTTAATGGCTACACCTTC | CASSFNGYTF
TRBJ1-2 | NA | TRBV21-1 | NA | TGTGCCAGCAGCGAAAGACAGGGGTTAGGAACCTTC | CASSERQGLGTF
TRBJ2-7 | NA | TRBV13 | NA | TGTGCCAGCAACCAGTTTTCCAACGAGCAGTACTTC | CASNQFSNEQYF
TRBJ1-1 | few | TRBV6-2/TRBV6-3 | NA | TGTGCCAGCAGTTACTCGCCAGGGTTGGACACTGAAGCTTTCTTT | CASSYSPGLDTEAFF
TRBJ2-7 | NA | TRBV10-3 | NA | TGTGCCATCAGAGGGACATCCTCGCCCTACGAGCAGTACTTC | CAIRGTSSPYEQYF
TRBJ2-2 | NA | TRBV28 | TRBD2 | TGTGCCAGTCGTAGCGGGAGAACCTCCGGGGAGCTGTTTTTT | CASRSGRTSGELFF
TRBJ1-2 | NA | TRBV4-2 | TRBD1 | TGTGCCAGCAGCCAAGATCCCGGACAGGGTAACTATGGCTACACCTTC | CASSQDPGQGNYGYTF
TRBJ2-6 | NA | TRBV2 | NA | TGTGCCAGCAGTCAACAGGGTCCCTCTGGGGCCAACGTCCTGACTTTC | CASSQQGPSGANVLTF
TRBJ2-2 | NA | TRBV19 | TRBD2 | TGTGCCAGTAGTATTGGTCAGCGGGGGGCCCCCGGGGAGCTGTTTTTT | CASSIGQRGAPGELFF
TRBJ2-3 | once | TRBV19 | TRBD2 | TGTGCCAGTGCGCCTAGCGGGGGGGCCCTAACCACAGATACGCAGTATTTT | CASAPSGGALTTDTQYF
TRBJ1-2 | NA | TRBV18 | TRBD1 | TGTGCCAGCTCTCCTACTACGGGGGACAGGGGATCCGGCTACACCTTC | CASSPTTGDRGSGYTF
TRBJ2-2 | NA | TRBV2 | TRBD1 | TGTGCCAGCAGCTCAGTTGTGGGGACAGGGTCCGGGGAGCTGTTTTTT | CASSSVVGTGSGELFF
TRBJ1-2 | NA | TRBV7-8 | TRBD1 | TGTGCCAGCAGCTTAGATTCGGGACAGTTCCCTAACTATGGCTACACCTTC | CASSLDSGQFPNYGYTF
TRBJ2-1 | NA | TRBV7-6 | TRBD2 | TGTGCCAGCAGCTCGCTACGCCGGACTAGCGGCCCATACAATGAGCAGTTCTTC | CASSSLRRTSGPYNEQFF
TRBJ1-1 | NA | TRBV6-5 | NA | TGTGCCAGCAGTTACTCCGTGGGGGAGGGGAACACTGAAGCTTTCTTT | CASSYSVGEGNTEAFF
TRBJ2-7 | NA | TRBV27 | TRBD1 | TGTGCCAGCAGTTTGATAGGGACAGGCAGTTCCTACGAGCAGTACTTC | CASSLIGTGSSYEQYF
TRBJ2-7 | NA | TRBV4-2 | TRBD2 | TGTGCCAGCAGCCAAGGGGGACTAGGCTACGAGCAGTACTTC | CASSQGGLGYEQYF
TRBJ2-6 | few | TRBV4-3 | NA | TGCGCCAGCAGCCAAGAGAGCGGGACAGGTGTATTCGGGGCCAACGTCCTGACTTTC | CASSQESGTGVFGANVLTF
TRBJ2-1 | NA | TRBV27 | TRBD2 | TGTGCCTCCACGGAGCGGGGCGGGGAGCAGTTCTTC | CASTERGGEQFF
TRBJ2-1 | NA | TRBV28 | TRBD2 | TGTGCCAGCAGTTTATTCCGACTAGCCAGCTCCTACAATGAGCAGTTCTTC | CASSLFRLASSYNEQFF